This paragraph covers one T cell receptor (beta chain) sequence. This sample stems from a study of blood T cell repertoires in COVID-19. On the study more broadly: COVID-19 samples from acute and convalescent phases originated in the United States, Italy and Spain. T cells, B-cell-depleted T cells, or PBMCs supplied cDNA or gDNA.

Per germline, CDR1 SGHTA and CDR2 FQGNSA. Trimming at V came to 3 bases and at J to 0 bases, leaving 2 bases not matched to a gene. The CDR3 covers 15 residues. In the original analysis: Quantification of nucleated cells was approximated via reference gene primer amplification. Libraries were prepared by immunoSEQ multiplex PCR; TCRdb keeps only in-frame clonotypes and omits some of them. V, J and clone size were drawn from that table, and D and trimming were deduced from the DNA. This table holds some 31,000 clones, over 90% found once. The source is a human donor in a cohort sampled during active COVID-19. The chain carries TRBV7-2 and TRBJ2-1; TRBD1 aligns across 7 bases. The specimen was peripheral blood. The CDR3 loop is CASSFSGGSYNEQFF. The CDR3 DNA reads TGTGCCAGCAGCTTTTCAGGGGGCTCCTACAATGAGCAGTTCTTC. Supplemented by reference TRBV7-2 and TRBJ2-1, the full variable domain reads GAGVSQSPSNKVTEKGKDVELRCDPISGHTALYWYRQSLGQGLEFLIYFQGNSAPDKSGLPSDRFSAERTGGSVSTLTIQRTQQEDSAVYLCASSFSGGSYNEQFFGPGTRLTVL.